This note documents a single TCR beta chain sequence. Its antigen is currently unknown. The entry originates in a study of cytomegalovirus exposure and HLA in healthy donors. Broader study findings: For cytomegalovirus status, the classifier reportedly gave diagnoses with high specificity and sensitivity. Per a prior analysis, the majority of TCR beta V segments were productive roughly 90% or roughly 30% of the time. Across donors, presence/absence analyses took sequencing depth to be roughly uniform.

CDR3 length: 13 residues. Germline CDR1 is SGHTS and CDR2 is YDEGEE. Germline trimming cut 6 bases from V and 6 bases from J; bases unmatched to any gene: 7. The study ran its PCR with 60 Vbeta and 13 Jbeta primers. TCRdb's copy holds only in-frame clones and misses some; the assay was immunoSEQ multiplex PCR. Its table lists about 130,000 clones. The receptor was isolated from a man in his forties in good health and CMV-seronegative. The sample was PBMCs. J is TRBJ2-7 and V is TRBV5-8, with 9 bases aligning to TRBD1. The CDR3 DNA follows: TGTGCCAGCACAAGGGACAGGGTGCGCGAGCAGTACTTC. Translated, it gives CASTRDRVREQYF.